Below, 16 T cell receptor beta chains from the same sample are listed, as sequenced in a study of blood T cell repertoires in COVID-19. Libraries were prepared by immunoSEQ multiplex PCR; TCRdb keeps only in-frame clonotypes and omits some of them. The repertoire holds over 250,000 clones, with 80% to 90% as singletons. What was sequenced was peripheral blood. The origin of the receptors is a woman in her seventies with COVID-19, enrolled during active disease.

This clone is a singleton in its sample. The chain joins TRBV18 to TRBJ2-3; 8 bases are shared with TRBD1. This CDR3 region has 13 residues. The V gene's germline CDR1 is KGHSH and CDR2 LQKENI. V gave up 8 bases and J gave up 4 bases; unmatched junction bases: 5. In nucleotides, the CDR3 is TGTGCCAGCCAACCACAGGGGGCAGATACGCAGTATTTT. Amino acid sequence: CASQPQGADTQYF.

This clone was seen more than once but under ten times. The CDR3: CATSVRGQPNTEAFF. The CDR3 DNA follows: TGTGCCACCAGTGTTCGGGGACAGCCGAACACTGAAGCTTTCTTT. This chain joins TRBV24-1 and TRBJ1-1, with 7 bases that match TRBD1. Germline assignment: CDR1 KGHDR and CDR2 SFDVKD. V lost 5 bases and J lost 1; bases outside the gene matches: 6. The CDR3 extends over 15 amino acids.

The J gene is TRBJ2-3, the V gene TRBV18; no firm D call. Germline CDR1 reads KGHSH; CDR2 reads LQKENI. The germline V and J ends were trimmed by 2 bases and 1 base, with 10 bases remaining between them. The CDR3 contains 15 residues. In DNA, the CDR3 is TGTGCCAGCTCACCATCGGTCCAGGGCACAGATACGCAGTATTTT. It specifies CASSPSVQGTDTQYF.

This clone was detected once. The chain combines TRBV9 with TRBJ2-3, with 14 bases matching TRBD2. The CDR3 loop spans 18 amino acids. The J segment lost 2 bases and the V segment lost 0 bases, leaving 5 bases of the junction unmatched. Germline V gives CDR1 SGDLS, CDR2 YYNGEE. The CDR3 here is CASSVDGTSGGPTDTQYF. CDR3 sequence (DNA): TGTGCCAGCAGCGTAGATGGGACTAGCGGGGGCCCCACAGATACGCAGTATTTT. Drawing the rest from reference TRBV9 and TRBJ2-3, the complete variable domain is DSGVTQTPKHLITATGQRVTLRCSPRSGDLSVYWYQQSLDQGLQFLIQYYNGEERAKGNILERFSAQQFPDLHSELNLSSLELGDSALYFCASSVDGTSGGPTDTQYFGPGTRLTVL.

Only a few counts were recorded for this clone. The chain links TRBV28 to TRBJ1-1, with 9 bases lining up with TRBD1. Per germline, CDR1 MDHEN and CDR2 SYDVKM. The CDR3 is 13 residues long. With 5 bases clipped from V and 11 bases from J, the junction kept 9 bases outside the gene matches. CDR3: CASSPGGQGRAFF. DNA for the CDR3: TGTGCCAGCAGTCCCGGGGGACAGGGTAGGGCTTTCTTT.

About this clone itself: The same CDR3 is also encoded by other DNA sequences in this sample. The chain links TRBV6-5 to TRBJ2-7; no firm D call. The CDR3 totals 14 residues. The germline gives CDR1 MNHEY, CDR2 SVGAGI. Trimming stripped 0 bases from V and 1 base from J, with 7 bases between. CDR3 sequence: CASSYSARSYEQYF. The CDR3 DNA reads as TGTGCCAGCAGTTACTCGGCCAGGTCCTACGAGCAGTACTTC.

CDR3 nucleotides: TGTGCCAGCAAATCTCACAGGGGGCTGAGTGGCTACACCTTC. Translating it yields CASKSHRGLSGYTF. The chain is built from TRBV25-1 and TRBJ1-2; TRBD1 matches 9 bases. The germline gives CDR1 MGHDK, CDR2 SYGVNS. Trimming removed 7 bases from V and 7 bases from J; junction bases left unmatched: 10. The CDR3 sequence is 14 residues long.

This clone has only one observation. This rearrangement joins TRBV29-1 to TRBJ2-3; 7 positions agree with TRBD2. The CDR3 length is 13 residues. The germline V gene encodes CDR1 SQVTM and CDR2 ANQGSEA. V lost 6 bases, J lost 2 bases, and 5 bases stayed unmatched. This CDR3 is CSVAGADTDTQYF. For the CDR3, the DNA is TGCAGCGTGGCGGGAGCTGACACAGATACGCAGTATTTT.

The rearrangement joins TRBV4-3 to TRBJ2-7, with D unresolved. Germline assignment: CDR1 LGHNA and CDR2 YSLEER. The V and J ends lost 1 base and 2 bases respectively, with 9 bases between them. The CDR3 has 14 residues. CDR3 region: CASSQGLGTYEQYF. CDR3 nucleotides: TGCGCCAGCAGCCAAGGGCTAGGAACCTACGAGCAGTACTTC.

This chain joins TRBV25-1 and TRBJ2-5; weak D call: TRBD2 (6 bases). CDR3 length: 16 residues. Germline-derived CDR1 and CDR2 are MGHDK and SYGVNS. Deletions cut 0 bases from V and 2 bases from J, with 13 bases between. The CDR3 nucleotides are TGTGCCAGCAGTGAATACGGGGGTCGGGAACAAGAGACCCAGTACTTC. Its translation is CASSEYGGREQETQYF.

The chain links TRBV5-1 to TRBJ2-1; 11 positions match TRBD2. Germline V lookup: CDR1 SGHRS, CDR2 YFSETQ. J gave up 7 bases and V 4 bases, and 7 bases lay outside the gene matches. This CDR3 is 15 amino acids long. The CDR3 sequence: CASSATSGTINEQFF. Written as DNA, the CDR3 is TGCGCCAGCAGCGCGACTAGCGGGACGATAAATGAGCAGTTCTTC.

The rearrangement links TRBV4-3 to TRBJ2-7; tentatively, D is TRBD1 (6 bases). V was pared by 2 bases and J by 3 bases, with 17 bases between. Per the germline V gene, CDR1 is LGHNA and CDR2 is YSLEER. The length of the CDR3 is 16 residues. The CDR3 loop is CASSQYSGQHYYEQYF. Written as DNA, the CDR3 is TGCGCCAGCAGCCAATATTCAGGACAGCATTACTACGAGCAGTACTTC.

V gene TRBV18 combines with J gene TRBJ2-1; the match to TRBD2 covers 9 bases. V was pared by 0 bases and J by 7 bases, with 10 bases of the junction left unmatched. From germline, CDR1 is KGHSH and CDR2 LQKENI. This CDR3 is built from 17 residues. CDR3 sequence (DNA): TGTGCCAGCTCACCACCGTCTGCGGGAGGGCGAGGGAATGAGCAGTTCTTC. Translation: CASSPPSAGGRGNEQFF.

The rearrangement links TRBV18 to TRBJ2-7; D gene unclear. The CDR3 covers 14 residues. V was shortened by 2 bases and J by 2 bases, with 10 bases between the two germline ends. Germline values: CDR1 KGHSH, CDR2 LQKENI. The DNA for the CDR3 is TGTGCCAGCTCACCAGACTTTAAAACCTACGAGCAGTACTTC. Its translation is CASSPDFKTYEQYF.

V gene TRBV11-2 combines with J gene TRBJ1-4, with unresolved D. The CDR3 length is 15 residues. Germline V CDR1 and CDR2: SGHAT, FQNNGV. V was trimmed by 5 bases and J by 8 bases, leaving 18 bases between them. CDR3 protein: CASSPGRAVGEKLFF. CDR3 DNA: TGTGCCAGCAGCCCCGGGAGGGCGGTAGGGGAAAAACTGTTTTTT.

The chain combines TRBV28 with TRBJ2-7, with D hard to call. The germline gives CDR1 MDHEN, CDR2 SYDVKM. The CDR3 is 12 amino acids. Trimming left V 0 bases short and J 5 bases short, with 5 bases between. As DNA, the CDR3 is TGTGCCAGCAGTTTATGGACTGACGAGCAGTACTTC. It yields the protein CASSLWTDEQYF.